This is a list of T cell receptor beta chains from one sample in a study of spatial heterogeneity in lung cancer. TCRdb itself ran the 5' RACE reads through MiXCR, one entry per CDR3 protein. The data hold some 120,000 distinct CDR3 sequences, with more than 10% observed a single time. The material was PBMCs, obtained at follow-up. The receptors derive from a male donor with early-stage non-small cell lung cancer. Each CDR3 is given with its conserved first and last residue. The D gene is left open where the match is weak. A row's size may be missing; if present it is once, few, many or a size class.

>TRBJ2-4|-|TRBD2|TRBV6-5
TGTGCCAGCAGCCAGGGACTAGCCGAAATTCAGTACTTC
CASSQGLAEIQYF
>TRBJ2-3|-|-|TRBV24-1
TGTGCCACCAGGGGATGGGGAACAGATACGCAGTATTTT
CATRGWGTDTQYF
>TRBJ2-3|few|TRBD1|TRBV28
TGTGCCAGCACCGCCGGGACAGCAGTATCGCGTCGGTATTTT
CASTAGTAVSRRYF
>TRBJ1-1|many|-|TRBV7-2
TGTGCCAGCAGCCTTGTAACTGAAGCTTTCTTT
CASSLVTEAFF
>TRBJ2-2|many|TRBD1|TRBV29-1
TGCAGCGTTGATGGACAGGGAAACACCGGGGAGCTGTTTTTT
CSVDGQGNTGELFF
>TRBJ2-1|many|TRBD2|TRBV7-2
TGTGCCAGCAGCTCGACTAGCGGGGGGGCTGGCTCCTACAATGAGCAGTTCTTC
CASSSTSGGAGSYNEQFF
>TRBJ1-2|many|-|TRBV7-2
TGTGCCAGCAGCTCCTATATTGCCTATGGCTACACCTTC
CASSSYIAYGYTF
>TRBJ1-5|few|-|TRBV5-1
TGCGCCAGCAGCCCAGGTAACAATCAGCCCCAGCATTTT
CASSPGNNQPQHF
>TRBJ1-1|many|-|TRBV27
TGTGGGACGAAATCCCTGGGAGGCACTGAAGCTTTCTTT
CGTKSLGGTEAFF
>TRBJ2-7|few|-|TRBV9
TGTGCCAGCAGCGTAGCTCCAGGGGTAACCTACGAGCAGTACTTC
CASSVAPGVTYEQYF
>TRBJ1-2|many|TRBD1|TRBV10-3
TGTGCCATCAGTGCCGCCGGGACAGGGGGGCACGGCTACACCTTC
CAISAAGTGGHGYTF
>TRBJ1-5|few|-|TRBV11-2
TGTGCCAGCAGCTTAGTGTTGGGTGGCGCGCTCGATCAGCCCCAGCATTTT
CASSLVLGGALDQPQHF
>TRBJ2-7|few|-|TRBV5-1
TGCGCCAGCAGCTTGGGAGGTATATCCTACGAGCAGTACTTC
CASSLGGISYEQYF
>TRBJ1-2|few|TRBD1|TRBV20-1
TGCAGTGCTAGACGTGACAGGGGGCGGAATGGCTACACCTTC
CSARRDRGRNGYTF
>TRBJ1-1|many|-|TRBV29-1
TGCAGCGGTGTTTATGGGTTGAACACTGAAGCTTTCTTT
CSGVYGLNTEAFF
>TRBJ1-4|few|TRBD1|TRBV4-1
TGCGCCAGCAGCCAAGATAGAGGACAGGTTGCAACTAATGAAAAACTGTTTTTT
CASSQDRGQVATNEKLFF
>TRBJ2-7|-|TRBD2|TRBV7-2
TGTGCCAGCAGCTTAGCATACCGGGGGGGCTACGAGCAGTACTTC
CASSLAYRGGYEQYF
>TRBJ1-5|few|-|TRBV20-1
TGCAGTGCTAGGGGACAAGGCCGGTCTTATAGCAATCAGCCCCAGCATTTT
CSARGQGRSYSNQPQHF
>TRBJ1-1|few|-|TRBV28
TGTGCCAGCAGTTTAAGGGTGCTGAACACTGAAGCTTTCTTT
CASSLRVLNTEAFF
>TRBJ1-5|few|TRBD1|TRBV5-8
TGTGCCAGCAGCTTGGGACAGGGGGACAATCAGCCCCAGCATTTT
CASSLGQGDNQPQHF
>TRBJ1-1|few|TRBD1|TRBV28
TGTGCCAGCAGTTTAGCAGGGGGCGCAGCCACTGAAGCTTTCTTT
CASSLAGGAATEAFF
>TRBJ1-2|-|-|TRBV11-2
TGTGCCAGCAGCTCCCGACAGTTTTATGGCTACACCTTC
CASSSRQFYGYTF